This passage covers 16 T cell receptor beta chains from one sample sequenced in a study of T cells in localized non-small cell lung cancer (dated by TCRdb to between 2020 and 2021). The library relied on the immunoSEQ multiplex PCR assay. Here the immuneACCESS table is served through TCRdb, limited to in-frame sequences with V and J called. Missing clones are a known gap in these copies; in checked studies unresolved V genes cover under half, and the rest lacks a known reason. This sample gives about 46,000 clones in total; about four fifths of them show up just once. The ten largest clonotypes hold 15% to 20% of the sample. The sample in question was peripheral blood mononuclear cells, obtained before any cancer treatment. The receptors originated from a man aged 40-75 years with stage III lung adenocarcinoma.

V usage is TRBV9 and J usage is TRBJ2-7; D might be TRBD1 (5 bases). The germline CDR1 and CDR2 sequences are SGDLS and YYNGEE. The CDR3 spans 14 residues. Trimming took off 0 bases at V and 3 bases at J, with 10 bases between the two ends. CDR3 coding DNA: TGTGCCAGCAGCGTAGGGGCAGGGAACTACGAGCAGTACTTC. The encoded protein is CASSVGAGNYEQYF.

This chain uses TRBV30 with TRBJ2-7, with TRBD1 as a possible D gene (5 bases). Germline V lookup: CDR1 GTSNPN, CDR2 SVGIG (reference sequence). This CDR3 region has 12 residues. Trimming cost V 2 bases and J 3 bases, with 8 bases left between them. DNA for the CDR3: TGTGCCTGGAGTCGGCAGGGCTACGAGCAGTACTTC. It codes for CAWSRQGYEQYF.

The chain has TRBV2 and TRBJ2-1; 7 bases fit TRBD1. The length of the CDR3 is 15 residues. With 7 bases clipped from V and 4 bases from J, the junction kept 10 bases outside the gene matches. Per germline, CDR1 SNHLY and CDR2 FYNNEI. As DNA, the CDR3 is TGTGCCAGCATTTCCCCGGGACAGACTTACAATGAGCAGTTCTTC. Translated, it gives CASISPGQTYNEQFF.

The chain has TRBV29-1 and TRBJ1-1; no firm D call. Germline lookup yields CDR1 SQVTM and CDR2 ANQGSEA. With 0 bases removed from V and 4 bases from J, the gap between germline ends came to 9 bases. CDR3 length: 13 amino acids. DNA for the CDR3: TGCAGCGTTGAAGAGTCAGAGGGCACTGAAGCTTTCTTT. Encoded protein: CSVEESEGTEAFF.

The chain has TRBV5-4 and TRBJ2-1; 9 bases match TRBD2. The V gene's germline CDR1 is SGHNT and CDR2 YYREEE (reference sequence). Trimming removed 3 bases from V and 7 bases from J; junction bases left unmatched: 11. This CDR3 comprises 16 residues. The CDR3 here is CASSSGGGGALNEQFF. The DNA of the CDR3 is TGTGCCAGCAGCTCAGGAGGCGGGGGGGCCCTTAATGAGCAGTTCTTC.

V gene TRBV19 combines with J gene TRBJ1-1, with D unclear. The V gene lost 0 bases and the J gene lost 4 bases, with 12 bases spanning the gap. CDR3 length: 15 amino acids. Germline-derived CDR1 and CDR2 are LNHDA and SQIVND (reference sequence). For the CDR3, the DNA is TGTGCCAGTAGTATAGAAGAGGGTAGGGTCACTGAAGCTTTCTTT. Its protein is CASSIEEGRVTEAFF.

This chain joins TRBV7-3 and TRBJ2-1, with unresolved D. CDR3 size: 13 residues. Germline V CDR1 and CDR2: SGHTA, FQGTGA. The V gene lost 1 base and the J gene lost 6 bases, with 7 bases spanning the gap. In DNA, the CDR3 is TGTGCCAGCAGCTTAAATACGGCCAATGAGCAGTTCTTC. Translating gives CASSLNTANEQFF.

The rearrangement uses TRBV5-4 and TRBJ1-4; D unclear. Germline CDR1 is SGHNT and CDR2 is YYREEE (reference sequence). Trimming took off 0 bases at V and 4 bases at J, with 13 bases between the two ends. This CDR3 spans 16 amino acids. CDR3 DNA: TGTGCCAGCAGCTTGGTACTCACGGGCCGTAATGAAAAACTGTTTTTT. Protein product: CASSLVLTGRNEKLFF.

This clone occurred once. The V and J genes are TRBV5-6 and TRBJ1-3, with D perhaps TRBD1 (5 bases). The CDR3 spans 12 residues. Germline V gene sequence: CDR1 SGHDT, CDR2 YYEEEE. V shed 5 bases and J shed 8 bases, with 11 bases lying between them. The CDR3 nucleotides read TGTGCCAGCAGGACCGGGGGGGACACCATATATTTT. Its translation: CASRTGGDTIYF.

The rearrangement uses TRBV19 and TRBJ1-5; TRBD1 aligns across 9 bases. The CDR3 has 14 amino acids. V gave up 9 bases and J gave up 6 bases; unmatched junction bases: 9. Germline V gene lookup returns CDR1 LNHDA and CDR2 SQIVND (reference sequence). The CDR3 DNA follows: TGTGCCAGCAGTGCGGACAGGGGTTCTCAGCCCCAGCATTTT. Its translation: CASSADRGSQPQHF.

The chain recombines TRBV6-4 with TRBJ2-3; TRBD2 matches 8 bases. Germline trimming cut 4 bases from V and 3 bases from J; bases unmatched to any gene: 6. Germline CDR1 and CDR2: MRHNA and SNTAGT. CDR3 length: 15 residues. CDR3 sequence: CASSVSSGATDTQYF. The CDR3 region has the DNA TGTGCCAGCAGTGTGAGTAGCGGGGCAACAGATACGCAGTATTTT.

The genes are TRBV4-2 and TRBJ2-5; tentative D call: TRBD1 (5 bases). Judging by the DNA end, TRBJ2-7 fits better; the J call may be wrong. CDR3 length: 13 residues. The germline gives CDR1 LGHNA, CDR2 YNFKEQ. This CDR3 reads CASSFGGHYEQYF. For the CDR3, the DNA is TGTGCCAGCAGTTTTGGTGGACACTACGAGCAGTACTTC.

This clone was observed once. The chain uses TRBV29-1 and TRBJ2-5; tentative D call: TRBD1 (6 bases). The germline CDR1 and CDR2 sequences are SQVTM and ANQGSEA. CDR3 length: 15 amino acids. V lost 4 bases and J lost 0, with 15 bases in between. CDR3 sequence: CSVVTDRPYQETQYF. In nucleotides, the CDR3 is TGCAGCGTTGTTACAGACAGGCCGTACCAAGAGACCCAGTACTTC.

The rearrangement links TRBV29-1 to TRBJ1-4, with D perhaps TRBD1 (5 bases). The CDR3 totals 12 residues. CDR1 and CDR2 (germline): SQVTM, ANQGSEA. Trimming cost V 7 bases and J 3 bases, with 9 bases left between them. The CDR3 DNA follows: TGCAGCGCAGGGAGGCCTAATGAAAAACTGTTTTTT. Translating it yields CSAGRPNEKLFF.

The chain links TRBV9 to TRBJ2-2; D may correspond to TRBD1 or TRBD2 (7 bases each). The CDR3 runs 17 residues. Germline V lookup: CDR1 SGDLS, CDR2 YYNGEE. Trimming took 0 bases from V and 3 from J, leaving 15 bases between them. Here the CDR3 reads CASSVAPSGTDTGELFF. DNA of the CDR3: TGTGCCAGCAGCGTAGCACCCAGCGGGACAGACACCGGGGAGCTGTTTTTT.

The V and J genes are TRBV10-1 and TRBJ2-3, with 8 bases aligning to TRBD1. Germline CDR1 is WNHNN and CDR2 is SYGVQD (reference sequence). The CDR3 loop spans 18 amino acids. The trim removed 0 bases at V and 0 bases at J, leaving 8 bases unmatched. CDR3 nucleotides: TGCGCCAGCAGTGAGTCGCTGAAGACAGGGGTGAGCACAGATACGCAGTATTTT. Translation gives CASSESLKTGVSTDTQYF.